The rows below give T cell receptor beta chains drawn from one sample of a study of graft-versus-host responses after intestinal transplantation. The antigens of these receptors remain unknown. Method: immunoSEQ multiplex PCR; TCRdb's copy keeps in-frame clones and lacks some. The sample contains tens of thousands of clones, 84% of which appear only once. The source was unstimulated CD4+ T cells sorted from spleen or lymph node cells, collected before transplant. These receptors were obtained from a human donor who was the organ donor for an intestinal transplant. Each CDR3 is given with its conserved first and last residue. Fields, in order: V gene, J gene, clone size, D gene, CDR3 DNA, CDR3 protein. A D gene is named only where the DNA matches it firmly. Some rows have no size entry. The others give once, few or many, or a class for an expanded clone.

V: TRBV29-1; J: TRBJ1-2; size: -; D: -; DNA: TGCAGCGTTGGGACCGGGGGTGACTATGGCTACACCTTC; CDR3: CSVGTGGDYGYTF
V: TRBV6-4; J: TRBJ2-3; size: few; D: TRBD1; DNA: TGTGCCAGCAGCCCAAATACCGGGACAGGGGGCATTTGGACGCAGTATTTT; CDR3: CASSPNTGTGGIWTQYF
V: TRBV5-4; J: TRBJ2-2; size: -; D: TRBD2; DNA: TGTGCCAGCAGCTTCGGACTAGCGGGCACCGGGGAGCTGTTTTTT; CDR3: CASSFGLAGTGELFF
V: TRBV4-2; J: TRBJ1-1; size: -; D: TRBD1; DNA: TGTGCCAGCAGCCAATCAGCGCAGACAGGGGGCGCAAAAGCTTTCTTT; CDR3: CASSQSAQTGGAKAFF
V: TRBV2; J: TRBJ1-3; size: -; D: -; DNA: TGTGCCAGCAAAGGGAGCAACTCTGGAAACACCATATATTTT; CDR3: CASKGSNSGNTIYF
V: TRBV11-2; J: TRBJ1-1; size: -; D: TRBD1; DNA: TGTGCCAGCAGCTTCCTTGGGACAGGGGGCACTGAAGCTTTCTTT; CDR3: CASSFLGTGGTEAFF
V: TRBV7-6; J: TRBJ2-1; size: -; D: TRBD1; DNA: TGTGCCAGCAGTGGACAGGGGGCGCTGAATGAGCAGTTCTTC; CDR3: CASSGQGALNEQFF
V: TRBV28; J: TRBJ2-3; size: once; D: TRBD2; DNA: TGTGCCAGCAGTCCCACTAGCGGGGGGAGCACAGATACGCAGTATTTT; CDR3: CASSPTSGGSTDTQYF
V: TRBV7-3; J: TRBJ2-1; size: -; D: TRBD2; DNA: TGTGCCAGCAGCTTACAGCCGACTAGCAGTGAGCAGTTCTTC; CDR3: CASSLQPTSSEQFF
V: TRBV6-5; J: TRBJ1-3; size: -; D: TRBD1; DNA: TGTGCCAGCAGGGACGGGACAGTCTCTGGAAACACCATATATTTT; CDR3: CASRDGTVSGNTIYF
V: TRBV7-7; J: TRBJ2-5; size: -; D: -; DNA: TGTGCTAGCAGCTCCAATCAAGAGACCCAGTACTTC; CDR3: CASSSNQETQYF
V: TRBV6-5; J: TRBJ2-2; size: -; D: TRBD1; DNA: TGTGCCAGCAGGGGGGACAGGGAGACCGGGGAGCTGTTTTTT; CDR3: CASRGDRETGELFF
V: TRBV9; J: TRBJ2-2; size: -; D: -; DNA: TGTGCCAGCAGCCCCCGACATAAAACCGGGGAGCTGTTTTTT; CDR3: CASSPRHKTGELFF
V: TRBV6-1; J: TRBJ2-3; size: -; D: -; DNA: TGTGCCGCTAGCCACGATGGGGCAGATACGCAGTATTTT; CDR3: CAASHDGADTQYF
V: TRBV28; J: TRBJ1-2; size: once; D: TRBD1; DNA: TGTGCCAGCAGTTTATCGGTCCAGGGGGTTCTGGATGGCTACACCTTC; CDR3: CASSLSVQGVLDGYTF
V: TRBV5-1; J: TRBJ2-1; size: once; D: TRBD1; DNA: TGCGCCAGCAGCAATCCAGGGGGTGTCAATGAGCAGTTCTTC; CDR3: CASSNPGGVNEQFF
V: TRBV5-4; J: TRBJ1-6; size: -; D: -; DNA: TGTGCCAGCAGCTTGGACAGGGATAATTCACCCCTCCACTTT; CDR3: CASSLDRDNSPLHF
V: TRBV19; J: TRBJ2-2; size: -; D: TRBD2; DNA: TGTGCCAGTAGTATAGATAGCGGGGGTTTGAGTGGGGAGCTGTTTTTT; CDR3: CASSIDSGGLSGELFF
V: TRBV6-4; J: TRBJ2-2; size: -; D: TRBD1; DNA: TGTGCCAGCAGAGGAACGGGACAGGGTTATCACGGGGAGCTGTTTTTT; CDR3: CASRGTGQGYHGELFF
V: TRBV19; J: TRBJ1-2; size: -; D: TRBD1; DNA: TGTGCCAGCCAGAGGGACAGGGGAGGTTATGGCTACACCTTC; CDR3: CASQRDRGGYGYTF
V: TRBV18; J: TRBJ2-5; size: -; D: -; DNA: TGTGCCAGCTCATCCGACAGTCCGGGGACCCAGTACTTC; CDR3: CASSSDSPGTQYF
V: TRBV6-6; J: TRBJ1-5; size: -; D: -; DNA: TGTGCCAGCAGCCTCCTGAGGGATCAGCCCCAGCATTTT; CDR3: CASSLLRDQPQHF
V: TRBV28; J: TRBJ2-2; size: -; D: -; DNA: TGTGCCAGCAGTTTAAAGCCAAACACCGGGGAGCTGTTTTTT; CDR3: CASSLKPNTGELFF
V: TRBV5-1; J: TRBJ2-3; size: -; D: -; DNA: TGCGCCAGCAGCTTGGCAGGGCCTACAGATACGCAGTATTTT; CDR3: CASSLAGPTDTQYF
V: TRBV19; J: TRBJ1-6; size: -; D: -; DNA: TGTGCCAGTAGTATCGGAGAATCACCCCTCCACTTT; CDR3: CASSIGESPLHF
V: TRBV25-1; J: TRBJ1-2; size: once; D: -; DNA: TGTGCCAGCAGTGATCGACAAAACTATGGCTACACCTTC; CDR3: CASSDRQNYGYTF
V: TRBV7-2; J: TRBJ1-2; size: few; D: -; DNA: TGTGCCAGCAGCTTAGCGCGGGATATTGGTGGCTACACCTTC; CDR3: CASSLARDIGGYTF
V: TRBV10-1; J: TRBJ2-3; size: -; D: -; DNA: TGCGCCAGCAGTGACCACCAGGGGCCCACAGATACGCAGTATTTT; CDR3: CASSDHQGPTDTQYF
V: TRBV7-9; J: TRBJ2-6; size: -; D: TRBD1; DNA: TGTGCCAGCAGCTCCTCTCCGGGACAGGATAGCTCTGGGGCCAACGTCCTGACTTTC; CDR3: CASSSSPGQDSSGANVLTF
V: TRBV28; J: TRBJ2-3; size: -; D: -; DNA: TGTGCCAGCAGTTTGGAGCCGGGACTCACGGGAGATACGCAGTATTTT; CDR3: CASSLEPGLTGDTQYF
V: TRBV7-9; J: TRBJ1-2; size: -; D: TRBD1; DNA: TGTGCCAGCAGCTTCCCGCCGGGACAGGGGCCGGATGGCTACACCTTC; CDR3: CASSFPPGQGPDGYTF
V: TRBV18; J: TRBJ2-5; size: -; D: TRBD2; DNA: TGTGCCAGCTCATCTGGACTAGCGGGGGGGCAAGAGACCCAGTACTTC; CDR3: CASSSGLAGGQETQYF
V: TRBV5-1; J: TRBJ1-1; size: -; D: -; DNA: TGCGCCAGCAGCTCGACGGGAGTCTGGAACACTGAAGCTTTCTTT; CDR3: CASSSTGVWNTEAFF
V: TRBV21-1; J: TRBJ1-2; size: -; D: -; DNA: TGTGCCAGCAGCAAAGGGTTGGGAGGCAGGGACCTCTATGGCTACACCTTC; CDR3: CASSKGLGGRDLYGYTF
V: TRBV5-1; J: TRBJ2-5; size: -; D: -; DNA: TGCGCCAGTGCGGGGGCGAGTGCAGAGACCCAGTACTTC; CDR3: CASAGASAETQYF
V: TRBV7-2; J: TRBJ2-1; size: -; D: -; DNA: TGTGCCAGCAGCTTAGTAGCATTCATGAGGAATGAGCAGTTCTTC; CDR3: CASSLVAFMRNEQFF
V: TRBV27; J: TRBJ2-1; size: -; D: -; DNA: TGTGCCAGCAGTTTTGCCGGGGGTGAGCAGTTCTTC; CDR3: CASSFAGGEQFF
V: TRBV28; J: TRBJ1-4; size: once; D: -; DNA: TGTGCCAGCGGATTGGGGGCAATAACTAATGAAAAACTGTTTTTT; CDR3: CASGLGAITNEKLFF
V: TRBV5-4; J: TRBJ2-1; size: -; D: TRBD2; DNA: TGTGCCAGCAGCATGTCGGGGGGGCTTTACAATGAGCAGTTCTTC; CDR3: CASSMSGGLYNEQFF
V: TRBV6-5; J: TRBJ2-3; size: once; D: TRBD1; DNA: TGTGCCAGCACCAAGGGGGCCCCCACAGATACGCAGTATTTT; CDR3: CASTKGAPTDTQYF
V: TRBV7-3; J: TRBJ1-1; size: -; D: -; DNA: TGTGCCAGCAGCTTAACGAGGGACACTGAAGCTTTCTTT; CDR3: CASSLTRDTEAFF
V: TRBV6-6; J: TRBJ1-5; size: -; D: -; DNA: TGTGCCAGCAGTTACATACAGAGCAATCAGCCCCAGCATTTT; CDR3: CASSYIQSNQPQHF
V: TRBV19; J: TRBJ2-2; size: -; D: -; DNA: TGTGCCAGTAGTAAGGACACCTTCACCGGGGAGCTGTTTTTT; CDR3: CASSKDTFTGELFF
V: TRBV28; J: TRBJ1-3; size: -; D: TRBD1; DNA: TGTGCCAGCAGTTTACGCGGGACAGACGGAAACACCATATATTTT; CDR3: CASSLRGTDGNTIYF
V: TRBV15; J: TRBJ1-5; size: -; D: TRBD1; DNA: TGTGCCACCAGCAGATCCGGGACAGGGGGCTTAAATCAGCCCCAGCATTTT; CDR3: CATSRSGTGGLNQPQHF
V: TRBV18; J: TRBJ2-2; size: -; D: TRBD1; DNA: TGTGCCAGTGTCAACAGGGGGCGAGTTCCCGGGGAGCTGTTTTTT; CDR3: CASVNRGRVPGELFF
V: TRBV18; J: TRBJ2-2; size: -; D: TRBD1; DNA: TGTGCCAGCTCACTACAGACAGGGGAGGTCGGGGAGCTGTTTTTT; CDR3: CASSLQTGEVGELFF
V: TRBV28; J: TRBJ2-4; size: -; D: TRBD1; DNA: TGTGCCAGCAGTAACCGGGACAGACTTCAAGTCAAAAACATTCAGTACTTC; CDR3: CASSNRDRLQVKNIQYF
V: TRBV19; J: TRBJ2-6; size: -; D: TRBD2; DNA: TGTGCCAGTAGTCCGGGATTAGCGGGGGGCCAGGGTGGGGCCAACGTCCTGACTTTC; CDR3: CASSPGLAGGQGGANVLTF
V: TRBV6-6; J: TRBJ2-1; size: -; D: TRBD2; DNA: TGTGCCAGCAGTCTCCTAGCGGGGAAGGATGAGCAGTTCTTC; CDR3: CASSLLAGKDEQFF
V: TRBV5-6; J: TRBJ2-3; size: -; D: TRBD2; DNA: TGTGCCAGTCGGGCGGGGGGTTCCCCCACAGATACGCAGTATTTT; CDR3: CASRAGGSPTDTQYF
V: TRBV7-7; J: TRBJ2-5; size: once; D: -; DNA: TGTGCTAGCAGCTTAGGGTACGGTTACCAAGAGACCCAGTACTTC; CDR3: CASSLGYGYQETQYF
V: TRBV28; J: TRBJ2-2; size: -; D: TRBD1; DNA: TGTGCCAGCAGTAATGACAGGGGGTTGTTGGTCGGGGAGCTGTTTTTT; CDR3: CASSNDRGLLVGELFF
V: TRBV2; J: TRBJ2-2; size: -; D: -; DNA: TGTGCCAGCAGTGAAACTAGCTCCGGGGAGCTGTTTTTT; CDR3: CASSETSSGELFF
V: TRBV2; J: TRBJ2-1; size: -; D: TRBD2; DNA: TGTGCCAGCAAGGGCGGGGGGGCCTACAATGAGCAGTTCTTC; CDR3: CASKGGGAYNEQFF